This TCR beta chain was documented in a study of blood T cell repertoires in COVID-19. The wider study: Collection of acute and convalescent COVID-19 samples took place in the United States, Italy and Spain. The cDNA or gDNA used as material had been derived from T cells, B-cell-depleted T cells, or PBMCs.

The CDR3 consists of 14 residues. Trimming left V 6 bases short and J 4 bases short, with 15 bases between. CDR1 is MNHEY, CDR2 SVGAGI, per germline. As originally analysed: Amplification with reference gene primers provided the estimates of nucleated cell counts. Sequenced by immunoSEQ multiplex PCR; TCRdb stores in-frame clones only, minus some. The V and J calls and clone size were taken over from that table, and D and trimming were inferred from the DNA. The sample has nearly 300,000 clones; about nine tenths are singletons. The material sequenced was peripheral blood. The source is a woman in her 30s who had recovered from COVID-19. This chain joins TRBV6-5 and TRBJ1-1, with D perhaps TRBD1 (6 bases). The CDR3 region is CASRLAGDATEAFF. As DNA, the CDR3 is TGTGCCAGCAGGTTAGCAGGGGACGCCACTGAAGCTTTCTTT.